Below, one T cell receptor beta chain is given with its context. The target antigen is unknown. The data were obtained in a study of blood T cells in healthy people across ages. Study-level results: The recorded TCR beta diversity per million T cells decreased in a roughly linear manner with age. Greater diversity and more naive CD4+ cells were seen in long-lived donors than in aged donors.

It was with a sample-barcoded 5' primer and a J-beta primer mix that a second PCR of roughly 7 to 12 cycles was run. All cDNA molecules were each tagged by a template-switch adaptor with 12 random nucleotides. In TCRdb, the 5' RACE reads were re-called with MiXCR into one record per CDR3 protein. This table holds hundreds of thousands of distinct CDR3 sequences, 46% found once. The TCR originated in an elderly man in good health. Sequencing was performed on blood.

CDR3 in amino acids: CASSQDSGSYNEQFF. As DNA, the CDR3 is TGTGCCAGCAGCCAAGATTCCGGTTCCTACAATGAGCAGTTCTTC. The chain has TRBV9 and TRBJ2-1; D remains ambiguous. CDR3 length: 15 residues. V gave up 4 bases and J gave up 1 base, with 12 bases separating them. The germline V gene has CDR1 SGDLS and CDR2 YYNGEE.